This paragraph reports one TCR beta chain. These data come from a study of T-cell memory formation after mild COVID-19. V was cut by 2 bases and J by 6 bases, with 22 bases left in between. Germline CDR1 and CDR2: SGHVS and FQNEAQ. The CDR3 has 18 amino acids. TCRdb re-derived calls from the 5' RACE reads in MiXCR, one entry per CDR3 protein. The top ten hold 23% of the sample, which has about 270,000 distinct CDR3 sequences, about 17% seen once. This sequence joins TRBV7-8 and TRBJ2-2, with D possibly being TRBD1 (5 bases). This receptor was obtained from a man younger than 35 who had mild COVID-19 (a few samples of this study predate the infection). Cell type and time point are not known. Material: PBMCs or a T cell subset sorted from them (not recorded which). In DNA form, the CDR3 reads TGTGCCAGCAGCTTATCTCATCGTAGGACGGACAAATCCGGGGAGCTGTTTTTT. The encoded protein is CASSLSHRRTDKSGELFF.